These 11 T cell receptor beta chains were sequenced from one sample in a study of T cell repertoires in cytomegalovirus infection. Each CDR3 protein is one row after TCRdb ran MiXCR on the reads. The sample contains roughly 300,000 distinct CDR3 sequences, roughly 26% of which appear only once. The sequencing sample was made of PBMCs. The receptors here all came from a human donor in good health (CMV status not recorded). Some clones in this sample may be carry-over from other donors' samples.

For this clonotype: A much larger clonotype is one base distant, so this may be a read error. The V call is TRBV12-3 or TRBV12-4, the J call TRBJ2-1, with D perhaps matching TRBD1 (5 bases). V gave up 6 bases and J gave up 9 bases, with 18 bases separating them. The CDR3 is 14 amino acids. CDR3 in amino acids: CASRDKGHLGEQFF. The CDR3 DNA sequence: TGTGCCAGCAGGGACAAGGGGCATCTTGGTGAGCAGTTCTTC.

This clonotype was detected many times. The V and J genes are TRBV7-6 and TRBJ1-1; a possible D gene is TRBD1 (5 bases). Between the trimmed V and J ends, which lost 5 bases and 2 bases, there was a span of 9 bases. Looked up from germline, CDR1 is SGHVS and CDR2 is FNYEAQ. The CDR3 has 13 amino acids. The CDR3 reads CASSQTANTEAFF. The DNA of the CDR3 is TGTGCCAGCAGCCAGACAGCCAACACTGAAGCTTTCTTT.

This chain links TRBV28 with TRBJ2-3; the match to TRBD2 covers 8 bases. The V segment lost 4 bases and the J segment 5 bases; nucleotides outside the gene matches: 8. Germline V gene data show CDR1 as MDHEN and CDR2 as SYDVKM. The CDR3 has 15 residues. In DNA, the CDR3 is TGTGCCAGCAGTTCTCCGGGACTAGACCTAGATACGCAGTATTTT. It codes for CASSSPGLDLDTQYF. The full variable domain, its missing parts supplied by reference TRBV28 and TRBJ2-3, is DVKVTQSSRYLVKRTGEKVFLECVQDMDHENMFWYRQDPGLGLRLIYFSYDVKMKEKGDIPEGYSVSREKKERFSLILESASTNQTSMYLCASSSPGLDLDTQYFGPGTRLTVL.

In this sample, this clonotype turned up a few times. The chain couples TRBV6-2 or TRBV6-3 to TRBJ1-2, with D maybe TRBD1 (5 bases). CDR1 MNHEY and CDR2 SVGEGT come from the germline V gene. This CDR3 spans 14 amino acids. Trimming pared 3 bases from V and 7 bases from J, leaving 15 bases between. In nucleotides, the CDR3 is TGTGCCAGCAGTTATCGGACACATCTTGGTGGCTACACCTTC. Its protein product is CASSYRTHLGGYTF.

As DNA, the CDR3 is TGTGCCAGCATATACCTGGGGCCAGGGTACTTC. Its protein is CASIYLGPGYF. The V gene is TRBV28, the J gene TRBJ2-4; TRBD1 might be the D (5 bases). Germline loops: CDR1 MDHEN, CDR2 SYDVKM. The CDR3 covers 11 residues. V lost 7 bases to trimming and J lost 15 bases, with 16 bases between them.

This clonotype was observed a few times. This chain uses TRBV29-1 with TRBJ1-1, with 7 nucleotides matching TRBD1. The germline V gene has CDR1 SQVTM and CDR2 ANQGSEA. The CDR3 sequence is 13 residues long. The ends lost 7 bases at V and 5 bases at J; junction bases unmatched: 10. This CDR3 reads CSATDRVGTEAFF. The CDR3 DNA reads as TGCAGCGCAACAGACAGGGTTGGGACTGAAGCTTTCTTT.

The gene calls are TRBV6-1 and TRBJ1-6; 7 bases align to TRBD1. V lost 0 bases to trimming and J lost 5 bases; unmatched junction nucleotides: 1. This CDR3 region has 15 residues. Germline CDR1 is MNHNS and CDR2 is SASEGT. The CDR3: CASSEAGTDNSPLHF. The CDR3 nucleotides are TGTGCCAGCAGTGAAGCAGGGACAGATAATTCACCCCTCCACTTT.

The genes are TRBV7-2 and TRBJ1-5; TRBD1 is a possible D gene (6 bases). CDR1 is SGHTA and CDR2 is FQGNSA in the germline V gene. V lost 5 bases and J lost 1, with 6 bases in between. There are 13 residues in the CDR3. The CDR3 region is CASSDRSNQPQHF. The CDR3 DNA sequence: TGTGCCAGCAGCGACAGGAGCAATCAGCCCCAGCATTTT.

This chain links TRBV5-1 with TRBJ2-1, with D unresolved. This CDR3 comprises 15 residues. Trimming removed 4 bases from V and 0 bases from J, with 11 bases in between. Germline assignment: CDR1 SGHRS and CDR2 YFSETQ. The CDR3 region has the DNA TGCGCCAGCAGCCCGGCGGATAGCTCCTACAATGAGCAGTTCTTC. Translating it yields CASSPADSSYNEQFF. The full variable domain, with the rest looked up from reference TRBV5-1 and TRBJ2-1, is KAGVTQTPRYLIKTRGQQVTLSCSPISGHRSVSWYQQTPGQGLQFLFEYFSETQRNKGNFPGRFSGRQFSNSRSEMNVSTLELGDSALYLCASSPADSSYNEQFFGPGTRLTVL.

Many counts were recorded for this clonotype. CDR3 sequence (DNA): TGTGCCAGCAGCCCCCCATCGGGGGAGCTGTTTTTT. Translation: CASSPPSGELFF. V is TRBV7-2 and J is TRBJ2-2; no clear D gene. Germline V gene lookup returns CDR1 SGHTA and CDR2 FQGNSA. This CDR3 spans 12 amino acids. V lost 5 bases and J 8 bases, leaving 9 bases between the germline ends.

This clonotype was seen repeatedly, ten times or more. The chain carries TRBV7-9 and TRBJ2-7, with a weak D call TRBD1 (5 bases). The CDR3 spans 14 residues. V was cut by 3 bases and J by 1 base, with 10 bases left in between. Germline V gene lookup returns CDR1 SEHNR and CDR2 FQNEAQ (reference sequence). CDR3 region: CASSFMTVSYEQYF. The CDR3 DNA reads as TGTGCCAGCAGCTTTATGACAGTTTCCTACGAGCAGTACTTC.